Presented here are 9 T cell receptor beta chains from one specimen sequenced in a study of T-cell memory formation after mild COVID-19. TCRdb redid the calling of the 5' RACE reads with MiXCR, one entry per CDR3 protein. The table shows about 600,000 distinct CDR3 sequences, with less than 25% occurring only once. Sequencing used PBMCs or a T cell subset sorted from them (not recorded which). These receptors were taken from an adult woman who had mild COVID-19 (a few samples of this study predate the infection). Cell type and time point are not known.

This clonotype was found a few times. The chain uses TRBV18 and TRBJ2-7; TRBD1 is a possible D gene (6 bases). V lost 3 bases to trimming and J lost 3 bases, with 18 bases between them. This CDR3 has 16 residues. Per germline, CDR1 KGHSH and CDR2 LQKENI. The CDR3 loop reads CASSPRQVSAFYEQYF. The CDR3 region has the DNA TGTGCCAGCTCACCGAGACAGGTTAGCGCGTTCTACGAGCAGTACTTC.

V usage is TRBV6-5 and J usage is TRBJ2-5; weak D call: TRBD1 (6 bases). Germline CDR1 and CDR2: MNHEY and SVGAGI. Trimming cost V 2 bases and J 4 bases, with 14 bases left between them. CDR3 length: 15 amino acids. CDR3 region: CASSYEAGAGETQYF. The CDR3 DNA sequence: TGTGCCAGCAGTTACGAGGCAGGGGCGGGAGAGACCCAGTACTTC.

The sample holds a few counts of this clonotype. V gene TRBV2 combines with J gene TRBJ1-1; D unclear. Per germline, CDR1 SNHLY and CDR2 FYNNEI. Trimming took 1 base from V and 0 from J, leaving 6 bases between them. The CDR3 extends over 14 amino acids. CDR3 bases: TGTGCCAGCAGTGAAGGGGAGGTGAACACTGAAGCTTTCTTT. It yields the protein CASSEGEVNTEAFF.

This clonotype was observed a handful of times. In DNA form, the CDR3 reads TGTGCCAGCAGCCGTGGCCCGGCCGGGCCAACTAATGAAAAACTGTTTTTT. Translating it yields CASSRGPAGPTNEKLFF. The V and J genes are TRBV7-6 and TRBJ1-4; D gene uncertain. V was trimmed by 5 bases and J by 0 bases, leaving 16 bases between them. CDR1 and CDR2 from the germline V gene are SGHVS and FNYEAQ. The CDR3 is 17 amino acids.

The CDR3 region is CASSIAGGPNPDTQYF. The CDR3 DNA reads TGTGCCAGTAGTATAGCGGGAGGGCCGAATCCAGATACGCAGTATTTT. The chain links TRBV19 to TRBJ2-3, with 8 bases fitting TRBD2. Losses at the gene ends were 1 base for V and 4 bases for J; bases not matched to a gene: 7. Germline loops: CDR1 LNHDA, CDR2 SQIVND (reference sequence). The CDR3 length is 16 residues.

J is TRBJ2-7 and V is TRBV4-1; D might be TRBD1 (6 bases). Trimming took 2 bases from V and 6 from J, leaving 14 bases between them. The CDR3 totals 14 residues. Germline lookup yields CDR1 MGHRA and CDR2 YSYEKL. CDR3 nucleotide sequence: TGCGCCAGCAGCCAACAAAGGGGGAATGGCGAGCAGTACTTC. Residues: CASSQQRGNGEQYF.

The table lists this clonotype with a few counts. The genes are TRBV20-1 and TRBJ1-2; weak D call: TRBD1 (6 bases). V gave up 0 bases and J gave up 2 bases, with 10 bases separating them. In germline, CDR1 is DFQATT, CDR2 SNEGSKA (reference sequence). The CDR3 is 14 residues long. The chain's CDR3 is CSARDATGNYGYTF. As DNA, the CDR3 is TGCAGTGCTAGAGACGCCACAGGGAACTATGGCTACACCTTC.

The table lists this clonotype with many counts. The V and J genes are TRBV12-3 or TRBV12-4 and TRBJ1-4; tentatively, D is TRBD1 (5 bases). The CDR3 is 14 amino acids. The V gene lost 5 bases and the J gene lost 7 bases, with 14 bases spanning the gap. The CDR3 DNA is TGTGCCAGCAGTCGGGACCTTCGTGGTGAAAAACTGTTTTTT. Its translation: CASSRDLRGEKLFF.

This chain links TRBV7-9 with TRBJ2-1; 10 bases are shared with TRBD2. V shed 2 bases and J 2 bases; nucleotides not matched to a gene: 6. The CDR3 contains 17 residues. Germline assignment: CDR1 SEHNR and CDR2 FQNEAQ (reference sequence). The DNA for the CDR3 is TGTGCCAGCAGCTTAACCCGAACTAGCGGGGCCTACAATGAGCAGTTCTTC. The encoded protein is CASSLTRTSGAYNEQFF.